This is a list of T cell receptor beta chains from one sample in a study of blood T cells in healthy people across ages. TCRdb passed the 5' RACE reads through MiXCR, listing each CDR3 protein once. The sample has around 650,000 distinct CDR3 sequences, roughly two fifths seen once. Sequenced sample: blood. Source of these receptors: an elderly man in good health. Each CDR3 is given with its conserved first and last residue. Each record gives: J gene, CDR3 length, clone size, D gene, V gene, CDR3 DNA, CDR3 protein. The D gene is left open where the match is weak. Size is omitted from some rows. Given values are once, few, many or a class for expanded clones.

j_gene: TRBJ1-2
len: 15
abundance: NA
d_gene: NA
v_gene: TRBV9
CDR3nt: TGTGCCAGCAGCGTCACAGGGCTCCCTAACTATGGCTACACCTTC
CDR3aa: CASSVTGLPNYGYTF

j_gene: TRBJ1-2
len: 14
abundance: NA
d_gene: NA
v_gene: TRBV20-1
CDR3nt: TGCAGTGCTGATCCGGGGGGGTCTAACTATGGCTACACCTTC
CDR3aa: CSADPGGSNYGYTF

j_gene: TRBJ2-1
len: 19
abundance: few
d_gene: TRBD2
v_gene: TRBV6-2/TRBV6-3
CDR3nt: TGTGCCAGCAGTTATGTAGCGGGAGGGCCTTGGAGCTCCTACAATGAGCAGTTCTTC
CDR3aa: CASSYVAGGPWSSYNEQFF

j_gene: TRBJ1-4
len: 15
abundance: NA
d_gene: NA
v_gene: TRBV15
CDR3nt: TGTGCCACCAGCAGAGATCGGGCGGGCAATGAAAAACTGTTTTTT
CDR3aa: CATSRDRAGNEKLFF

j_gene: TRBJ2-7
len: 12
abundance: few
d_gene: NA
v_gene: TRBV30
CDR3nt: TGTGCCTGGAGTGTAAACGGGTTCGAGCAGTACTTC
CDR3aa: CAWSVNGFEQYF

j_gene: TRBJ1-4
len: 14
abundance: few
d_gene: NA
v_gene: TRBV6-4
CDR3nt: TGTGCCAGCAGTAGGGGACCCGCGGATGAAAAACTGTTTTTT
CDR3aa: CASSRGPADEKLFF

j_gene: TRBJ1-6
len: 18
abundance: NA
d_gene: NA
v_gene: TRBV27
CDR3nt: TGTGCCAGCACCGGGCGTATCAGAGGTGTCTCCTATAATTCACCCCTCCACTTT
CDR3aa: CASTGRIRGVSYNSPLHF

j_gene: TRBJ2-5
len: 16
abundance: NA
d_gene: NA
v_gene: TRBV7-9
CDR3nt: TGTGCCGGCAGCTTCCACGACGTGGGACTTGGGGAGACCCAGTACTTC
CDR3aa: CAGSFHDVGLGETQYF

j_gene: TRBJ1-5
len: 15
abundance: NA
d_gene: NA
v_gene: TRBV5-1
CDR3nt: TGCGCCAGCGCAACGGGACCGGGGGGTAATCAGCCCCAGCATTTT
CDR3aa: CASATGPGGNQPQHF

j_gene: TRBJ2-1
len: 15
abundance: many
d_gene: TRBD2
v_gene: TRBV29-1
CDR3nt: TGCAGCGTTGAAGACCTTCCGGGGGGGCGCAATGAGCAGTTCTTC
CDR3aa: CSVEDLPGGRNEQFF

j_gene: TRBJ2-1
len: 16
abundance: NA
d_gene: TRBD1
v_gene: TRBV27
CDR3nt: TGTGCCAGCACCCCTTTCGGGACAGGGGTAAAGAATGAGCAGTTCTTC
CDR3aa: CASTPFGTGVKNEQFF

j_gene: TRBJ2-7
len: 15
abundance: NA
d_gene: TRBD2
v_gene: TRBV6-2/TRBV6-3
CDR3nt: TGTGCCAGCAGTCCCGCGGGAGGCTCCTACAATGAGCAGTACTTC
CDR3aa: CASSPAGGSYNEQYF

j_gene: TRBJ2-1
len: 17
abundance: few
d_gene: TRBD1
v_gene: TRBV25-1
CDR3nt: TGTGCCAGCAGGTCCCATCCGGGACAGGGAGTAGACAATGAGCAGTTCTTC
CDR3aa: CASRSHPGQGVDNEQFF

j_gene: TRBJ2-3
len: 16
abundance: few
d_gene: NA
v_gene: TRBV7-2
CDR3nt: TGTGCCAGCAGTTTACTTGGGGGAGTAGGAACAGATACGCAGTATTTT
CDR3aa: CASSLLGGVGTDTQYF

j_gene: TRBJ2-5
len: 16
abundance: NA
d_gene: NA
v_gene: TRBV6-2/TRBV6-3
CDR3nt: TGTGCCAGCAGTGGCTGGGCAGGGAACTTCCAAGAGACCCAGTACTTC
CDR3aa: CASSGWAGNFQETQYF

j_gene: TRBJ2-1
len: 15
abundance: NA
d_gene: TRBD2
v_gene: TRBV20-1
CDR3nt: TGCAGTGTTGGGACTAGCGGGGGGAATTACAATGAGCAGTTCTTC
CDR3aa: CSVGTSGGNYNEQFF

j_gene: TRBJ2-4
len: 19
abundance: few
d_gene: NA
v_gene: TRBV7-2
CDR3nt: TGTGCCAGCAGCTTAGTTGTTGGGGGGTCAGGCAAAACCAAAAACATTCAGTACTTC
CDR3aa: CASSLVVGGSGKTKNIQYF

j_gene: TRBJ2-7
len: 14
abundance: NA
d_gene: TRBD2
v_gene: TRBV20-1
CDR3nt: TGCAGTGCTAGAGGGGGTAGCGGGATCTTCGAGCAGTACTTC
CDR3aa: CSARGGSGIFEQYF

j_gene: TRBJ2-2
len: 15
abundance: once
d_gene: NA
v_gene: TRBV2
CDR3nt: TGTGCCAGCAGTGGGGGACTGGCGGGCACCGGGGAGCTGTTTTTT
CDR3aa: CASSGGLAGTGELFF

j_gene: TRBJ2-1
len: 15
abundance: NA
d_gene: TRBD2
v_gene: TRBV12-3/TRBV12-4
CDR3nt: TGTGCCAGCAGTTATGGCCAGCGGGAGTACAATGAGCAGTTCTTC
CDR3aa: CASSYGQREYNEQFF

j_gene: TRBJ2-7
len: 16
abundance: few
d_gene: TRBD2
v_gene: TRBV27
CDR3nt: TGTGCCAGCAGTCCGATAGCGGGGGGGCAGTCCTACGAGCAGTACTTC
CDR3aa: CASSPIAGGQSYEQYF

j_gene: TRBJ2-7
len: 12
abundance: NA
d_gene: TRBD1
v_gene: TRBV29-1
CDR3nt: TGCAGCGCGGGGGACAGGTACAATGAGCAGTACTTC
CDR3aa: CSAGDRYNEQYF

j_gene: TRBJ1-4
len: 14
abundance: NA
d_gene: NA
v_gene: TRBV7-2
CDR3nt: TGTGCCAGCAGCTTAGGGCAGGTGGATGAAAAACTGTTTTTT
CDR3aa: CASSLGQVDEKLFF

j_gene: TRBJ2-7
len: 13
abundance: many
d_gene: TRBD1
v_gene: TRBV29-1
CDR3nt: TGCAGCGTTGAATCAGGGGGCTACAAAGAGCAGTACTTC
CDR3aa: CSVESGGYKEQYF

j_gene: TRBJ2-7
len: 12
abundance: NA
d_gene: NA
v_gene: TRBV6-2/TRBV6-3
CDR3nt: TGTGCCAGCAGTCAGACGGTCTACGAGCAGTACTTC
CDR3aa: CASSQTVYEQYF

j_gene: TRBJ2-7
len: 15
abundance: NA
d_gene: NA
v_gene: TRBV7-8
CDR3nt: TGTGCCAGCAGCTTAAGGGGCCCCAGCTCCTACGAGCAGTACTTC
CDR3aa: CASSLRGPSSYEQYF

j_gene: TRBJ1-1
len: 16
abundance: NA
d_gene: NA
v_gene: TRBV6-1
CDR3nt: TGTGCCAGCAGCGTCGGGGCAGGCTTAACGAACACTGAAGCTTTCTTT
CDR3aa: CASSVGAGLTNTEAFF

j_gene: TRBJ2-3
len: 18
abundance: NA
d_gene: TRBD2
v_gene: TRBV28
CDR3nt: TGTGCCAGCAGTTTCGGTCCTAGCGGGAGAATGGGCACAGATACGCAGTATTTT
CDR3aa: CASSFGPSGRMGTDTQYF

j_gene: TRBJ1-5
len: 14
abundance: NA
d_gene: TRBD1
v_gene: TRBV2
CDR3nt: TGTGCCAGCAGCCGGGACAGGGAAGGACAGCCCCAGCATTTT
CDR3aa: CASSRDREGQPQHF

j_gene: TRBJ2-7
len: 14
abundance: NA
d_gene: NA
v_gene: TRBV10-2
CDR3nt: TGCGCCAGCAGTGAGCCAGGGACCTCCTACGAGCAGTACTTC
CDR3aa: CASSEPGTSYEQYF

j_gene: TRBJ1-2
len: 15
abundance: NA
d_gene: TRBD1
v_gene: TRBV4-3
CDR3nt: TGCGCCAGCAGCCAAGCATGGGACAGGGGACGAGGCTACACCTTC
CDR3aa: CASSQAWDRGRGYTF

j_gene: TRBJ2-3
len: 14
abundance: NA
d_gene: NA
v_gene: TRBV28
CDR3nt: TGTGCCAGCAGTTTTTCCGGGTTCACAGATACGCAGTATTTT
CDR3aa: CASSFSGFTDTQYF

j_gene: TRBJ2-1
len: 14
abundance: NA
d_gene: NA
v_gene: TRBV28
CDR3nt: TGTGCCAGCAGTTCGACTCCGGTAAGCAATGAGCAGTTCTTC
CDR3aa: CASSSTPVSNEQFF

j_gene: TRBJ2-1
len: 16
abundance: NA
d_gene: TRBD2
v_gene: TRBV12-3/TRBV12-4
CDR3nt: TGTGCCAGCAGTTACTTTAGCGGGGGCTCCTACAATGAGCAGTTCTTC
CDR3aa: CASSYFSGGSYNEQFF

j_gene: TRBJ1-2
len: 14
abundance: few
d_gene: NA
v_gene: TRBV7-2
CDR3nt: TGTGCCAGCAGCTTAGCACCCACTAACTATGGCTACACCTTC
CDR3aa: CASSLAPTNYGYTF

j_gene: TRBJ2-1
len: 16
abundance: many
d_gene: TRBD2
v_gene: TRBV7-2
CDR3nt: TGTGCCAGCAGCTTAGCGGTAGCGGGGGGTTTGGATGAGCAGTTCTTC
CDR3aa: CASSLAVAGGLDEQFF

j_gene: TRBJ1-5
len: 14
abundance: NA
d_gene: TRBD1
v_gene: TRBV6-2/TRBV6-3
CDR3nt: TGTGCCAGCAGTCCGAACAGGGGGCATCAGCCCCAGCATTTT
CDR3aa: CASSPNRGHQPQHF

j_gene: TRBJ2-5
len: 16
abundance: NA
d_gene: NA
v_gene: TRBV18
CDR3nt: TGTGCCAGCTCACCCTTGGGGACCTCAGTCCAAGAGACCCAGTACTTC
CDR3aa: CASSPLGTSVQETQYF

j_gene: TRBJ2-7
len: 15
abundance: many
d_gene: NA
v_gene: TRBV7-2
CDR3nt: TGTGCCAGCAGCTTAACCCGAGACCCCTTCTACGAGCAGTACTTC
CDR3aa: CASSLTRDPFYEQYF

j_gene: TRBJ2-1
len: 18
abundance: few
d_gene: NA
v_gene: TRBV20-1
CDR3nt: TGCAGTGCTAGAGATCCACAACCGGCCGGGAGTATGGGCCATGAGCAGTTCTTC
CDR3aa: CSARDPQPAGSMGHEQFF

j_gene: TRBJ2-1
len: 16
abundance: few
d_gene: NA
v_gene: TRBV10-1
CDR3nt: TGCGCCAGCAGTGAGAGGGCGGCTAGCTCCTACAATGAGCAGTTCTTC
CDR3aa: CASSERAASSYNEQFF

j_gene: TRBJ2-1
len: 16
abundance: NA
d_gene: NA
v_gene: TRBV9
CDR3nt: TGTGCCAGCAGCGTAGAGTTAAGTAGCTCCTACAATGAGCAGTTCTTC
CDR3aa: CASSVELSSSYNEQFF

j_gene: TRBJ2-1
len: 16
abundance: many
d_gene: TRBD2
v_gene: TRBV4-2
CDR3nt: TGTGCCAGCAGCCAAGCAGCGGGGGGTTCCTACAATGAGCAGTTCTTC
CDR3aa: CASSQAAGGSYNEQFF

j_gene: TRBJ2-5
len: 14
abundance: many
d_gene: NA
v_gene: TRBV7-2
CDR3nt: TGTGCCAGCAGCACCGGCCCCGGCGGAAAGACCCAGTACTTC
CDR3aa: CASSTGPGGKTQYF

j_gene: TRBJ2-3
len: 14
abundance: NA
d_gene: NA
v_gene: TRBV20-1
CDR3nt: TGCAGTGCTAGACGAACGTCGCGCACAGATACGCAGTATTTT
CDR3aa: CSARRTSRTDTQYF

j_gene: TRBJ2-3
len: 16
abundance: NA
d_gene: TRBD2
v_gene: TRBV7-9
CDR3nt: TGTGCCAGCAGCCTGTCTCTAGCGGGCTTGACTGATACGCAGTATTTT
CDR3aa: CASSLSLAGLTDTQYF

j_gene: TRBJ2-5
len: 14
abundance: NA
d_gene: NA
v_gene: TRBV6-5
CDR3nt: TGTGCCAGCAGTTACGGGCGCAGGGCGGAGACCCAGTACTTC
CDR3aa: CASSYGRRAETQYF

j_gene: TRBJ2-5
len: 12
abundance: many
d_gene: NA
v_gene: TRBV6-1
CDR3nt: TGTGCCAGCAGGGACGAGCAAGAGACCCAGTACTTC
CDR3aa: CASRDEQETQYF

j_gene: TRBJ1-5
len: 17
abundance: NA
d_gene: NA
v_gene: TRBV10-3
CDR3nt: TGTGCCATCAGTCCCGCCGGAGGTGGGGCAGGTGATTGGCCCCAGCATTTT
CDR3aa: CAISPAGGGAGDWPQHF

j_gene: TRBJ1-2
len: 14
abundance: many
d_gene: TRBD1
v_gene: TRBV4-3
CDR3nt: TGCGCCAGCAGTAGGACAGGGGGCGGCTATGGCTACACCTTC
CDR3aa: CASSRTGGGYGYTF

j_gene: TRBJ2-2
len: 15
abundance: NA
d_gene: TRBD1
v_gene: TRBV9
CDR3nt: TGTGCCAGCAGCCCCCGGACAGGGTCCACCGGGGAGCTGTTTTTT
CDR3aa: CASSPRTGSTGELFF